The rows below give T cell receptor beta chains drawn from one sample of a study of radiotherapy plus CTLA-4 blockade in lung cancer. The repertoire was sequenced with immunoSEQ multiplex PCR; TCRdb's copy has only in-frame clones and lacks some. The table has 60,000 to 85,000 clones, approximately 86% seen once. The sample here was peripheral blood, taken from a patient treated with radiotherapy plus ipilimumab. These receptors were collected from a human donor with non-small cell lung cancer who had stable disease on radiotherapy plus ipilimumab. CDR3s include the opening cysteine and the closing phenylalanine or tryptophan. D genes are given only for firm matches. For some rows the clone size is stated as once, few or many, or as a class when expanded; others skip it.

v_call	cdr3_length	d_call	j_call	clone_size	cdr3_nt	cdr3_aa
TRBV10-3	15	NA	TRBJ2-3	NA	TGTGCCATCAGTGAAGGAGCTTTTAGCACAGATACGCAGTATTTT	CAISEGAFSTDTQYF
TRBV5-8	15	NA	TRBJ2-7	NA	TGTGCCAGCAGCTTGGAGGGAAGGAGGGCAGACGAGCAGTACTTC	CASSLEGRRADEQYF
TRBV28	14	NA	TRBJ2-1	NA	TGTGCCAGCAGTCCACCGGGGCGGCAAGATGAGCAGTTCTTC	CASSPPGRQDEQFF
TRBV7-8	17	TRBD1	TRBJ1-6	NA	TGTGCCAGCAGCTTAAGGCCGACAGGGGCACGTAGTTCACCCCTCCACTTT	CASSLRPTGARSSPLHF
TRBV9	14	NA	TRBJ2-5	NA	TGTGCCAGCAGCGTAGATGGGGGGATGGAGACCCAGTACTTC	CASSVDGGMETQYF
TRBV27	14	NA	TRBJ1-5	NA	TGTGCCAGCAGTTTTGTTGGTGGCGGTCAGCCCCAGCATTTT	CASSFVGGGQPQHF
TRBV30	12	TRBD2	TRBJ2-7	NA	TGTGCCTGGGGGACTAGCTCCTACGAGCAGTACTTC	CAWGTSSYEQYF
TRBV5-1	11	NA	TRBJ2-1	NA	TGCGCCAGCAGCTTGGAGTATGAGCAGTTCTTC	CASSLEYEQFF
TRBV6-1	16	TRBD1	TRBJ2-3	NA	TGTGCCAGCAGTGGACTACAGGGGGATACCACAGATACGCAGTATTTT	CASSGLQGDTTDTQYF
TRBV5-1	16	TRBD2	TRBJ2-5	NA	TGCGCCAGCAGAAGGTCCGGGAGGGGGTACCAAGAGACCCAGTACTTC	CASRRSGRGYQETQYF
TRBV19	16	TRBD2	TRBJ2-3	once	TGTGCCAGTAGTATGGGCGGGGGGGCCTCGACAGATACGCAGTATTTT	CASSMGGGASTDTQYF
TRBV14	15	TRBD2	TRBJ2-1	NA	TGTGCCAGCAGCCCGTGGCTAGCGGAGTACAATGAGCAGTTCTTC	CASSPWLAEYNEQFF
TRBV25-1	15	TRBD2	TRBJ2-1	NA	TGTGCCAGCAGTGGGGGACTAGCGGGAGTCAATGAGCAGTTCTTC	CASSGGLAGVNEQFF
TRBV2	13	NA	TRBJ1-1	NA	TGTGCCAGCAGTGATGTCGGCTCCACTGAAGCTTTCTTT	CASSDVGSTEAFF
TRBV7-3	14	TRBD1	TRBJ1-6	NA	TGTGCCAGCAGCCCGACAGGGGGCTCATCACCCCTCCACTTT	CASSPTGGSSPLHF
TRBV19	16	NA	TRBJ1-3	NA	TGTGCCAGTAGGGATTTACAGGGAAGGTCTGGAAACACCATATATTTT	CASRDLQGRSGNTIYF
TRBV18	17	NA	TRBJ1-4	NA	TGTGCCAGCTCACCAAGATCGTTGACAGGACCGGGTGAAAAACTGTTTTTT	CASSPRSLTGPGEKLFF
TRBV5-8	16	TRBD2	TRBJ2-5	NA	TGTGCCAGCAGCTTGGCTAGCGGGATCCTGGGGGAGACCCAGTACTTC	CASSLASGILGETQYF
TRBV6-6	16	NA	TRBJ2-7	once	TGTGCCAGCAGTTACTCCGCCCAGAAAGGTTCCTACGAGCAGTACTTC	CASSYSAQKGSYEQYF
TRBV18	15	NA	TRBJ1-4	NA	TGTGCCAGCTCACCACAAGCAAGCCTTAATGAAAAACTGTTTTTT	CASSPQASLNEKLFF
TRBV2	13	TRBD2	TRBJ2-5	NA	TGTGCCAGCAGGGCGGGAGTCGTCGAGACCCAGTACTTC	CASRAGVVETQYF
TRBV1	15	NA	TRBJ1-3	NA	TGCACCAGCAGCCAACCGGGACGGCGCGGAAACACCATATATTTT	CTSSQPGRRGNTIYF
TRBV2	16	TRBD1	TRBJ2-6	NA	TGTGCCAGCACGGACAGGGGCGGCTCTGGGGCCAACGTCCTGACTTTC	CASTDRGGSGANVLTF
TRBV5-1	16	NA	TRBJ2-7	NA	TGCGCCAGCAGCTTGGCCGGCACCGACCCCTTAGGAGAGCAGTACTTC	CASSLAGTDPLGEQYF
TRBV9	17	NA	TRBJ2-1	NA	TGTGCCAGCAGCGTGTACCCTGCTGTGGGGACATACAATGAGCAGTTCTTC	CASSVYPAVGTYNEQFF
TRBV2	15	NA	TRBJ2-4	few	TGTGCCAGCAGCAGTGAAGGCCGACCCCCGGACATTCAGTACTTC	CASSSEGRPPDIQYF
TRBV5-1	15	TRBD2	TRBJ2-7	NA	TGCGCCAGCAGCCCCATGGCTAGCGGGGCCTACGAGCAGTACTTC	CASSPMASGAYEQYF
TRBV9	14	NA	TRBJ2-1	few	TGTGCCAGCACCGCTGGAAGTTTTGGGGATGAGCAGTTCTTC	CASTAGSFGDEQFF
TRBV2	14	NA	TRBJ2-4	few	TGTGCCAGCAGGGCTACGGGCGTCAAAAACATTCAGTACTTC	CASRATGVKNIQYF
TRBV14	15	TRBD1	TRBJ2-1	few	TGTGCCAGCAGCCTGGGACAGGACTCCTACAATGAGCAGTTCTTC	CASSLGQDSYNEQFF
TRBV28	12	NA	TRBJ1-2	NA	TGTGCCAGCAGTTTATTGGGCCCAGGCTACACCTTC	CASSLLGPGYTF
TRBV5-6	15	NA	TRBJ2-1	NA	TGTGCCAGCAGCTTGAACTATAACTCCTACAATGAGCAGTTCTTC	CASSLNYNSYNEQFF
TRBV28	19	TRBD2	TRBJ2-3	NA	TGTGCCAGCAATGTGGGGGGCGGCGGGAGGTCTCTAGGCACAGATACGCAGTATTTT	CASNVGGGGRSLGTDTQYF
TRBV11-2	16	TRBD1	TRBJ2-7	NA	TGTGCCAGCAGCTTAGAAGCGGCAGGGGGCTCCTACGAGCAGTACTTC	CASSLEAAGGSYEQYF
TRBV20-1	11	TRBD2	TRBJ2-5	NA	TGCAGTGCTAGCCGGGAGGGGACCCAGTACTTC	CSASREGTQYF
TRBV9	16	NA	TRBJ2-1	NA	TGTGCCAGCAGCTCACCAAGGTCTTTTTATGGCAATGAGCAGTTCTTC	CASSSPRSFYGNEQFF
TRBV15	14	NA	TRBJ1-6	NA	TGTGCCACCAGCATAGACATCTATAATTCACCCCTCCACTTT	CATSIDIYNSPLHF
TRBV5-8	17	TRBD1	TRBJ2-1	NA	TGTGCCAGCAGCTTCCACCGGACAGGGAAACCTTACAATGAGCAGTTCTTC	CASSFHRTGKPYNEQFF
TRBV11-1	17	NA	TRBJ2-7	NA	TGTGCCAGCAGTTGGCGTCCTAGCGCCTGGAGCTCCTACGAGCAGTACTTC	CASSWRPSAWSSYEQYF
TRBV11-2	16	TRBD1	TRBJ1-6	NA	TGTGCCAGCAGCTTCGATCCGGGACAGGATACTTCACCCCTCCACTTT	CASSFDPGQDTSPLHF
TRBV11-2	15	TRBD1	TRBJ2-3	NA	TGTGCCAGCAGCACAGGGACAGCTAGCACAGATACGCAGTATTTT	CASSTGTASTDTQYF
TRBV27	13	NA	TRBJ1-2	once	TGTGCCAGCAGCCCGGACAGAGACTATGGCTACACCTTC	CASSPDRDYGYTF
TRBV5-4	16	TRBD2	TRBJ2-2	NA	TGTGCCAGCAGTCCGTCGGGGGGGCTGTACACCGGGGAGCTGTTTTTT	CASSPSGGLYTGELFF